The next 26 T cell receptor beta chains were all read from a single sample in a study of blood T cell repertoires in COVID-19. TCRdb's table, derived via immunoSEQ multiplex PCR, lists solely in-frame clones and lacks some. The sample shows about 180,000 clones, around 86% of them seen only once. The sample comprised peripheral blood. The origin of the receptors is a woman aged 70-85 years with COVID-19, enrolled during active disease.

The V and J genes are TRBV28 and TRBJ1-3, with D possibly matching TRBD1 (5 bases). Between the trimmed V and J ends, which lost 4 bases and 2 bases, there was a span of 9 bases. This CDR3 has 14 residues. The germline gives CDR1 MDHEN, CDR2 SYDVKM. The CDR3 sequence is CASSSQGTGNTIYF. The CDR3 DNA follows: TGTGCCAGCAGTTCGCAGGGTACTGGAAACACCATATATTTT.

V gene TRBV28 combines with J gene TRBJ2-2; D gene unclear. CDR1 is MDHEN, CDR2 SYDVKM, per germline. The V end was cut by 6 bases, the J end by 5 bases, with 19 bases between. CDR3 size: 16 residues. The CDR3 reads CASRGTDNRITGELFF. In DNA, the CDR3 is TGTGCCAGCAGAGGTACAGACAACCGGATTACCGGGGAGCTGTTTTTT.

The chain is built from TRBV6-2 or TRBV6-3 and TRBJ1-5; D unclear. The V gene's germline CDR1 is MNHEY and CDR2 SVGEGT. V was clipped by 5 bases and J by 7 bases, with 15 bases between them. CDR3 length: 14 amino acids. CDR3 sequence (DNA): TGTGCCAGCAGTCACCCCGTGGCCGTCCAGCCCCAGCATTTT. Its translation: CASSHPVAVQPQHF.

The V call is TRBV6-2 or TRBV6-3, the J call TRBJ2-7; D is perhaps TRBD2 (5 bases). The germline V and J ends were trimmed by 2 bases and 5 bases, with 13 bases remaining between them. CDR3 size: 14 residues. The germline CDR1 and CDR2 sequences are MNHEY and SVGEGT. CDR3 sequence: CASSYRQLGDEQYF. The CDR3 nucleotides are TGTGCCAGCAGTTACAGACAACTCGGGGACGAGCAGTACTTC.

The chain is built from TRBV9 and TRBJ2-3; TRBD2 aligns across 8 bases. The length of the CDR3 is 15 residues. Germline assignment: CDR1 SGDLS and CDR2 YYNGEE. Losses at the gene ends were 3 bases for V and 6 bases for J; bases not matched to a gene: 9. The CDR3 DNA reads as TGTGCCAGCAGCGCCCCCCCGGGAGGGGAGGATACGCAGTATTTT. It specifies CASSAPPGGEDTQYF.

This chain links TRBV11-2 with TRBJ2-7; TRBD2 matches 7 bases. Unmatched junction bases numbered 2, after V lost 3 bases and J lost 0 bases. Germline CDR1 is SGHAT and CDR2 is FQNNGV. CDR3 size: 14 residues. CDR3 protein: CASSLGGNSYEQYF. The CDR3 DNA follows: TGTGCCAGCAGCTTGGGAGGGAACTCCTACGAGCAGTACTTC.

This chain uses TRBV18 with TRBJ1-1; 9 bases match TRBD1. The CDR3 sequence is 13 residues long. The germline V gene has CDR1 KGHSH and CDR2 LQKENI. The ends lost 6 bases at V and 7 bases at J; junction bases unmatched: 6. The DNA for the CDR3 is TGTGCCAGCTCGCCAGGGACAGGGTTTGAAGCTTTCTTT. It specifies CASSPGTGFEAFF.

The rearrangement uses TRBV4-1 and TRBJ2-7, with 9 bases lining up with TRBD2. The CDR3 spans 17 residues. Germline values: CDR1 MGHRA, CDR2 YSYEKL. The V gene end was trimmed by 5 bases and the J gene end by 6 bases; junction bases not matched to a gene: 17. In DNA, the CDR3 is TGCGCCAGCAGCTATCACTCCCTAGCGGGACCGTGGGGCGAGCAGTACTTC. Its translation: CASSYHSLAGPWGEQYF.

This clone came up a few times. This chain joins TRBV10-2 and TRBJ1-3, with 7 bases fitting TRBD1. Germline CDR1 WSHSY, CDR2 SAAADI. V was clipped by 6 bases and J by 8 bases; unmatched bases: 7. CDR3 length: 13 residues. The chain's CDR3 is CASREGTADTIYF. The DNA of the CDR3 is TGCGCCAGCAGAGAAGGGACAGCAGACACCATATATTTT.

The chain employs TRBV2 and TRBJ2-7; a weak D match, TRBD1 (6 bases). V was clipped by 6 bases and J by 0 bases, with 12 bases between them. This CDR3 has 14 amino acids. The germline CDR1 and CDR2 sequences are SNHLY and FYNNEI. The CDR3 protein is CASSAGTFSYEQYF. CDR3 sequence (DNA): TGTGCCAGCAGCGCCGGGACATTCTCCTACGAGCAGTACTTC.

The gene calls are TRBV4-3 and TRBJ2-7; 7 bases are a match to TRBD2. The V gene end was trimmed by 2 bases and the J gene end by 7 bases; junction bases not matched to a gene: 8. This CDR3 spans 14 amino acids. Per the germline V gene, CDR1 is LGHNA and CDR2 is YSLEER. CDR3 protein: CASSQSSSGTEQYF. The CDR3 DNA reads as TGCGCCAGCAGCCAATCCTCTAGCGGCACGGAGCAGTACTTC.

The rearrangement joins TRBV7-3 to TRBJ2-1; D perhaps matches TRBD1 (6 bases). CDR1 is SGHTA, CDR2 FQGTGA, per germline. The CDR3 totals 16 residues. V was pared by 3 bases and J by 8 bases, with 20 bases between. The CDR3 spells CASSLDTGSRVDEQFF. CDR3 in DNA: TGTGCCAGCAGCTTGGACACAGGGTCTCGCGTCGATGAGCAGTTCTTC. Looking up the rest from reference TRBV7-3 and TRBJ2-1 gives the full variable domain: GAGVSQTPSNKVTEKGKYVELRCDPISGHTALYWYRQSLGQGPEFLIYFQGTGAADDSGLPNDRFFAVRPEGSVSTLKIQRTERGDSAVYLCASSLDTGSRVDEQFFGPGTRLTVL.

The CDR3 sequence is CASSNQGGKNSPLHF. The CDR3 nucleotides are TGTGCCAGCAGTAATCAGGGTGGCAAAAATTCACCCCTCCACTTT. The chain is built from TRBV2 and TRBJ1-6, with D possibly matching TRBD1 (5 bases). This CDR3 contains 15 residues. V lost 5 bases to trimming and J lost 7 bases, with 15 bases between them. Germline CDR1 is SNHLY and CDR2 is FYNNEI.

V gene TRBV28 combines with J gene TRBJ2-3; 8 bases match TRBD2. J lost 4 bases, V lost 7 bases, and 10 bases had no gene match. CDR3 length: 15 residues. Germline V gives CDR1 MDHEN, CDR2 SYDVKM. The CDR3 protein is CASTAGGAPADTQYF. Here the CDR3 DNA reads TGTGCCAGCACCGCCGGGGGGGCTCCGGCAGATACGCAGTATTTT.

The CDR3 protein is CASSLEWGGENGYTF. DNA of the CDR3: TGTGCCAGCAGCTTGGAATGGGGGGGAGAAAATGGCTACACCTTC. The chain recombines TRBV5-4 with TRBJ1-2, with TRBD1 as a possible D gene (5 bases). The length of the CDR3 is 15 residues. V gave up 0 bases and J gave up 6 bases, with 15 bases separating them. In germline, CDR1 is SGHNT, CDR2 YYREEE (reference sequence).

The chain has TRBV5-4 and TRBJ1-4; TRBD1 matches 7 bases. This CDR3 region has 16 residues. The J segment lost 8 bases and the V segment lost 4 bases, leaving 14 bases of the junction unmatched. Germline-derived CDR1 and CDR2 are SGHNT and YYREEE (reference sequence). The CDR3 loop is CASSVSFDRADEKLFF. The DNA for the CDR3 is TGTGCCAGCAGCGTGTCCTTTGACAGGGCGGACGAAAAACTGTTTTTT. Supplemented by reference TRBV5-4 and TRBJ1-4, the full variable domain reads ETGVTQSPTHLIKTRGQQVTLRCSSQSGHNTVSWYQQALGQGPQFIFQYYREEENGRGNFPPRFSGLQFPNYSSELNVNALELDDSALYLCASSVSFDRADEKLFFGSGTQLSVL.

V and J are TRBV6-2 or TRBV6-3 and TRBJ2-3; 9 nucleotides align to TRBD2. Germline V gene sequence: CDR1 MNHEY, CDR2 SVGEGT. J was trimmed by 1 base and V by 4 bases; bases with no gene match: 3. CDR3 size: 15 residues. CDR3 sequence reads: CASSFASGGTDTQYF. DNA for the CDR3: TGTGCCAGCAGTTTTGCTAGCGGGGGCACAGATACGCAGTATTTT.

The CDR3 loop is CASSFYPDGYTF. Written as DNA, the CDR3 is TGTGCCAGCAGTTTTTACCCGGATGGCTACACCTTC. The gene calls are TRBV27 and TRBJ1-2; no clear D gene. Germline V gene lookup returns CDR1 MNHEY and CDR2 SMNVEV (reference sequence). The CDR3 consists of 12 residues. V gave up 3 bases and J gave up 6 bases, with 8 bases separating them.

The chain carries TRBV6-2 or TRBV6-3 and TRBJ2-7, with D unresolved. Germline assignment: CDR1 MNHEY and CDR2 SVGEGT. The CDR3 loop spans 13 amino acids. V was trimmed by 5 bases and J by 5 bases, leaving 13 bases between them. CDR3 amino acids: CASSPHGFDEQYF. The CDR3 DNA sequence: TGTGCCAGCAGTCCCCACGGGTTCGACGAGCAGTACTTC.

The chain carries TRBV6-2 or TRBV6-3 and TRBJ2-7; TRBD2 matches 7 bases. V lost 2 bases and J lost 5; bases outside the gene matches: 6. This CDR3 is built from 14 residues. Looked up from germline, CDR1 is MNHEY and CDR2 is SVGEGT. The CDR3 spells CASSYGAGVDEQYF. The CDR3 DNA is TGTGCCAGCAGTTACGGGGCGGGAGTTGACGAGCAGTACTTC.

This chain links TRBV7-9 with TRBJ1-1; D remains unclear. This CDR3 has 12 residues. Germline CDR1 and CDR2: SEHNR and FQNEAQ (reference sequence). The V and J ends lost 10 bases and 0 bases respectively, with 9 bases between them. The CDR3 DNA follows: TGTGCCACCGAGTGGTTGAACACTGAAGCTTTCTTT. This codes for CATEWLNTEAFF. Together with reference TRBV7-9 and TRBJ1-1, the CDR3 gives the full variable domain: DTGVSQNPRHKITKRGQNVTFRCDPISEHNRLYWYRQTLGQGPEFLTYFQNEAQLEKSRLLSDRFSAERPKGSFSTLEIQRTEQGDSAMYLCATEWLNTEAFFGQGTRLTVV.

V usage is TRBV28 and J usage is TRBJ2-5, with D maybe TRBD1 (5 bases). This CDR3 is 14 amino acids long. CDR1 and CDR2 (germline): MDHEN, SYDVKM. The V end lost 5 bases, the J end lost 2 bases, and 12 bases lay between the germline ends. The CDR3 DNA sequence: TGTGCCAGCAGTCCCTCGACAGAACAAGAGACCCAGTACTTC. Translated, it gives CASSPSTEQETQYF.

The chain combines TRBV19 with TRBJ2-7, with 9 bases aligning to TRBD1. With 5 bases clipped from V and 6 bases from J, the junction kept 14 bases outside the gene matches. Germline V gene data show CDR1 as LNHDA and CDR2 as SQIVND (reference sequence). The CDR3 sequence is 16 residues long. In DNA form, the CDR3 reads TGTGCCAGTAGTGCTTCCGGGACAGGGAAGTTCGTCGAGCAGTACTTC. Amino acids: CASSASGTGKFVEQYF.

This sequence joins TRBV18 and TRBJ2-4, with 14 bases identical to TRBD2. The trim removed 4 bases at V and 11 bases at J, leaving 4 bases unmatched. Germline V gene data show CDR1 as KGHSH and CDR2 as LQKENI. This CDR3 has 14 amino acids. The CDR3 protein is CASSLPGLAGVQYF. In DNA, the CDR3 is TGTGCCAGCTCACTACCGGGACTAGCGGGAGTTCAGTACTTC.

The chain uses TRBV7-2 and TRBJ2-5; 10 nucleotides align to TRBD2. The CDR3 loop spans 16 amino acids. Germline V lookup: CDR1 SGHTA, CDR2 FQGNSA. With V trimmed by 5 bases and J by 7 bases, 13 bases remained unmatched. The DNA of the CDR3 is TGTGCCAGCAGCCCCGCCGGGACTAGCGCTGTGTGGACCCAGTACTTC. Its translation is CASSPAGTSAVWTQYF.

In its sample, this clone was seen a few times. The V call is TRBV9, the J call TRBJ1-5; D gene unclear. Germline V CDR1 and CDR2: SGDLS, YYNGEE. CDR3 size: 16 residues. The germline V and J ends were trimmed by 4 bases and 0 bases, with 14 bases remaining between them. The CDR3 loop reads CASSPEDGYSNQPQHF. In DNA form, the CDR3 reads TGTGCCAGCAGCCCGGAGGACGGATATAGCAATCAGCCCCAGCATTTT.